This TCR beta chain came from a study of post-analysis software for immune sequencing data. Across the whole study: Courses of disease covered relapsing-remitting, secondary progressive and progressive-relapsing multiple sclerosis.

Points from the study as a whole: Under F measure analysis, samples from one preparation batch co-clustered strongly. Included in a set of roughly five TRBV segments more frequent in patients than controls were TRBV5-6, TRBV5-1 and TRBV20-1. When compared against controls, multiple sclerosis patients showed significantly lower normalized Chao1 diversity.

This clonotype was seen once. Its antigen is still unknown. In germline, CDR1 is MDHEN, CDR2 SYDVKM. There are 16 residues in the CDR3. Trimming left V 3 bases short and J 0 bases short, with 12 bases between. The TCR beta cDNA libraries carried unique molecular identifiers. Some 500,000 cDNA molecules were recovered from an input of 1 to 10 million T cells. TCRdb re-called the PCR reads through MiXCR, storing one row per CDR3 protein. The sample consists of a few hundred thousand distinct CDR3 sequences, around 40% of them appearing once. The rearrangement joins TRBV28 to TRBJ2-1; D is undetermined. The sequence was collected from a girl between 10 and 17 years old with multiple sclerosis. Sequenced: blood. DNA of the CDR3: TGTGCCAGCAGTTTGACTGAGAGTAGCTCCTACAATGAGCAGTTCTTC. Amino acid sequence: CASSLTESSSYNEQFF.